These T cell receptor beta chains were read from a single sample in a study of T cell responses to AZD1222 COVID-19 vaccine. Profiled with immunoSEQ multiplex PCR; TCRdb holds only in-frame clones, not every one. The data show roughly 150,000 clones, over 90% seen once. The material was peripheral blood, obtained on day 0 of AZD1222 vaccination. These receptors came from an adult in good health. Both conserved end residues are part of each CDR3. D genes are given only for firm matches. A row's size may be missing; if present it is once, few, many or a size class.

>.|TRBD1|TRBV2|TRBJ2-7
TGTGCCAGCACTCCGGGACAGGGGATCTACGAGCAGTACTTC
CASTPGQGIYEQYF
>.|.|TRBV5-8|TRBJ2-5
TGTGCCAGCAGCTGGGGGCACCAAGAGACCCAGTACTTC
CASSWGHQETQYF
>.|.|TRBV19|TRBJ1-4
TGTGCCAGTAGTAACCAACGCATGGGTCTTGAAAAACTGTTTTTT
CASSNQRMGLEKLFF
>.|.|TRBV6-1|TRBJ1-5
TGTGCCAGCAGTGAAGTGAGCAATCAGCCCCAGCATTTT
CASSEVSNQPQHF
>few|.|TRBV28|TRBJ1-3
TGTGCCAGCAGGGGGGTTTCCGGACAGTCTGGAAACACCATATATTTT
CASRGVSGQSGNTIYF
>.|TRBD1|TRBV5-1|TRBJ1-6
TGCGCCAGCGCTCTACAGGGGCAGAATTCACCCCTCCACTTT
CASALQGQNSPLHF
>.|TRBD2|TRBV6-5|TRBJ2-7
TGTGCCAGCCCTTATAGCGGGGGCACCTACGAGCAGTACTTC
CASPYSGGTYEQYF
>.|TRBD1|TRBV3-1/TRBV3-2|TRBJ1-5
TGTGCCAGCAGCTTAGGGACAGGGGGGGATCAGCCCCAGCATTTT
CASSLGTGGDQPQHF
>.|TRBD1|TRBV5-1|TRBJ1-2
TGCGCCAGCAGCTTGGGGGACAGAACCTACACCTTC
CASSLGDRTYTF
>.|TRBD1|TRBV19|TRBJ2-2
TGTGCCAGTAGTATCTCGACAGGGTACACCGGGGAGCTGTTTTTT
CASSISTGYTGELFF
>.|.|TRBV5-1|TRBJ1-1
TGCGCCAGCAGCTCAAATACAGCGAACACTGAAGCTTTCTTT
CASSSNTANTEAFF
>.|.|TRBV12-3/TRBV12-4|TRBJ2-1
TGTGCCAGCACTAACGGGTTGTACAATGAGCAGTTCTTC
CASTNGLYNEQFF
>.|TRBD1|TRBV2|TRBJ1-1
TGTGCCAGCAGAGAACAGGGGGCTGAAGCTTTCTTT
CASREQGAEAFF
>.|.|TRBV30|TRBJ1-6
TGTGCCTGGAGTAGGGCGGATTCACCCCTCCACTTT
CAWSRADSPLHF
>.|TRBD2|TRBV7-9|TRBJ2-3
TGTGCCAGCAGCTCAACCTCCTCTACCACTAGCGGGAGTTTCACCTTT
CASSSTSSTTSGSFTF
>.|TRBD1|TRBV27|TRBJ1-1
TGTGCCAGCAGCTCCGCACAGGGGGACACTGAAGCTTTCTTT
CASSSAQGDTEAFF
>.|.|TRBV7-2|TRBJ2-7
TGTGCCAGCAGCTTAGTAGACCGGGACTCGACCTCCTACGAGCAGTACTTC
CASSLVDRDSTSYEQYF
>.|.|TRBV6-5|TRBJ1-1
TGTGCCAGCAGAGGGACTAACACTGAAGCTTTCTTT
CASRGTNTEAFF
>.|.|TRBV21-1|TRBJ2-7
TGTGCCAGCAGCGAAGAGGCGACAGGGTTCTACGAGCAGTACTTC
CASSEEATGFYEQYF
>once|.|TRBV18|TRBJ2-1
TGTGCCAGCTCCGGACTTAAGTACAGTGAGCAGTTCTTC
CASSGLKYSEQFF
>.|TRBD2|TRBV5-4|TRBJ2-5
TGTGCCAGCAGTCCAGTAGCGACTAGCGGGAGGTGGGAGACCCAGTACTTC
CASSPVATSGRWETQYF
>.|.|TRBV29-1|TRBJ2-7
TGCAGCGTGGAGGGGGACGGAGGCGAGCAGTACTTC
CSVEGDGGEQYF
>.|.|TRBV19|TRBJ2-1
TGTGCCAGTAGCCTGTGGGGGGGGCCTTTCAATGAGCAGTTCTTC
CASSLWGGPFNEQFF
>.|TRBD1|TRBV4-1|TRBJ1-2
TGCGCCAGCAGCCAAGAGTTCAAAGGACAGGGGGGATTCTATGGCTACACCTTC
CASSQEFKGQGGFYGYTF
>.|.|TRBV4-1|TRBJ1-1
TGCGCCAGCTGGAGGGGGACTGAAGCTTTCTTT
CASWRGTEAFF
>.|TRBD1|TRBV7-9|TRBJ1-1
TGTGCCAGCAGCCCCAGGGGGGGACAGGGAGTGTCCACCAGCACTGAAGCTTTCTTT
CASSPRGGQGVSTSTEAFF
>once|TRBD1|TRBV6-6|TRBJ2-1
TGTGCCAGCAGTATAACAGGGGGAACCCTCAATGAGCAGTTCTTC
CASSITGGTLNEQFF
>.|TRBD1|TRBV19|TRBJ2-3
TGTGCCAGTAAATACAGGGGGATCACAGATACGCAGTATTTT
CASKYRGITDTQYF
>.|TRBD2|TRBV14|TRBJ2-7
TGTGCCAGCAGCCGAGCACCGGGACTAGCGGGAGGCTACGAGCAGTACTTC
CASSRAPGLAGGYEQYF
>.|.|TRBV12-3/TRBV12-4|TRBJ2-1
TGTGCCAGCAGCGGGCAGGACCGCAATGAGCAGTTCTTC
CASSGQDRNEQFF
>.|TRBD2|TRBV19|TRBJ2-7
TGTGCCAGTACCCAACCTGGGACTAGCGGAGGCGAGCAGTACTTC
CASTQPGTSGGEQYF
>.|.|TRBV7-2|TRBJ1-6
TGTGCCAGCAGCTTAAAGACTGCTGGACGGTCTTCCTATAATTCACCCCTCCACTTT
CASSLKTAGRSSYNSPLHF
>.|TRBD1|TRBV19|TRBJ1-5
TGTGCCAGTAGTATAGGGCAGGGGGCCGGTCAGCCCCAGCATTTT
CASSIGQGAGQPQHF
>.|.|TRBV18|TRBJ1-1
TGTGCCAGCTCACCACTCTCAACCAATCGGGACACTGAAGCTTTCTTT
CASSPLSTNRDTEAFF
>.|.|TRBV18|TRBJ1-4
TGTGCCAGCTCACCGCAAGAAACTAATGAAAAACTGTTTTTT
CASSPQETNEKLFF
>.|.|TRBV21-1|TRBJ2-4
TGTGCCAGCAGCAAAGGGGGGACGGGGACCAAAAACATTCAGTACTTC
CASSKGGTGTKNIQYF
>.|.|TRBV11-2|TRBJ1-2
TGTGCCAGCAGCTTGGAGATAGGGATTCTTGACTATGGCTACACCTTC
CASSLEIGILDYGYTF
>.|TRBD2|TRBV3-1/TRBV3-2|TRBJ2-3
TGTGCCAGCAGCCAAGAACTAGCGGGTCCAGGAACAGATACGCAGTATTTT
CASSQELAGPGTDTQYF